Below, 15 T cell receptor beta chains from the same sample are listed, as sequenced in a study of PD-L1 blockade in urothelial cancer. This sample's time point: pretreatment peripheral blood. Only in-frame clones appear in the TCRdb table, and some are missing; sequencing was by immunoSEQ multiplex PCR. This table holds 90,000 or so clones, 90% found once. The source material was PBMCs, sampled around atezolizumab (anti-PD-L1) treatment. The receptors stem from a man aged 55 to 70 with urothelial cancer.

V gene TRBV5-6 combines with J gene TRBJ1-2; weak D call: TRBD1 (5 bases). CDR3 length equals 12 residues. V gave up 6 bases and J gave up 6 bases, with 12 bases separating them. Germline assignment: CDR1 SGHDT and CDR2 YYEEEE. CDR3 amino acids: CASNLLTDGYTF. DNA of the CDR3: TGTGCCAGCAACCTCCTGACAGATGGCTACACCTTC.

This chain uses TRBV2 with TRBJ2-1; 9 bases are shared with TRBD2. Per germline, CDR1 SNHLY and CDR2 FYNNEI. CDR3 length: 18 amino acids. Losses at the gene ends were 4 bases for V and 3 bases for J; bases not matched to a gene: 13. CDR3 residues: CASSAESSGGRNYNEQFF. CDR3 DNA sequence: TGTGCCAGCAGTGCTGAGAGTAGCGGGGGACGCAACTACAATGAGCAGTTCTTC. The full variable domain, rest sourced from reference TRBV2 and TRBJ2-1, is EPEVTQTPSHQVTQMGQEVILRCVPISNHLYFYWYRQILGQKVEFLVSFYNNEISEKSEIFDDQFSVERPDGSNFTLKIRSTKLEDSAMYFCASSAESSGGRNYNEQFFGPGTRLTVL.

The chain combines TRBV7-9 with TRBJ1-4; 10 bases are shared with TRBD1. Germline-derived CDR1 and CDR2 are SEHNR and FQNEAQ (reference sequence). The V and J ends lost 6 bases and 6 bases, in that order; junction bases with no gene match: 10. This CDR3 comprises 16 residues. CDR3 DNA: TGTGCCAGCAGAGACCTCCGTGGGACAGGGGATGAAAAACTGTTTTTT. It codes for CASRDLRGTGDEKLFF. Looking up the rest from reference TRBV7-9 and TRBJ1-4 gives the full variable domain: DTGVSQNPRHKITKRGQNVTFRCDPISEHNRLYWYRQTLGQGPEFLTYFQNEAQLEKSRLLSDRFSAERPKGSFSTLEIQRTEQGDSAMYLCASRDLRGTGDEKLFFGSGTQLSVL.

The chain joins TRBV7-3 to TRBJ1-2; D perhaps matches TRBD1 (6 bases). The length of the CDR3 is 16 residues. Germline CDR1 reads SGHTA; CDR2 reads FQGTGA. V shed 5 bases and J shed 8 bases, with 24 bases lying between them. The chain's CDR3 is CASSREGEGGAGGYTF. The CDR3 bases are TGTGCCAGCAGCAGAGAGGGGGAAGGGGGAGCGGGGGGCTACACCTTC.

The chain employs TRBV4-3 and TRBJ2-3; 10 nucleotides agree with TRBD2. J lost 4 bases, V lost 0 bases, and 19 bases had no gene match. The germline V gene has CDR1 LGHNA and CDR2 YSLEER. CDR3 length equals 21 residues. The CDR3 region is CASSQEPHPSGGAGGADTQYF. The CDR3 DNA reads TGCGCCAGCAGCCAAGAACCCCATCCCAGCGGGGGGGCTGGTGGGGCAGATACGCAGTATTTT.

The genes are TRBV18 and TRBJ2-1; D is undetermined. The CDR3 length is 13 residues. CDR1 is KGHSH, CDR2 LQKENI, per germline. V lost 0 bases, J lost 8 bases, and 8 bases lay in between. CDR3 sequence: CASSPPTIDEQFF. The CDR3 nucleotides are TGTGCCAGCTCACCACCAACTATCGATGAGCAGTTCTTC.

The chain joins TRBV4-3 to TRBJ2-1; 14 positions agree with TRBD2. The germline gives CDR1 LGHNA, CDR2 YSLEER. CDR3 length: 16 residues. V shed 1 base, J shed 9 bases, and the junction held 5 bases outside the gene matches. The CDR3 nucleotides are TGCGCCAGCAGCCAAGGACTAGCGGGAGGGCCCCCTGAGCAGTTCTTC. This sequence encodes CASSQGLAGGPPEQFF.

The V call is TRBV7-9, the J call TRBJ2-3; no reliable D call. Germline V gives CDR1 SEHNR, CDR2 FQNEAQ (reference sequence). V was trimmed by 0 bases and J by 8 bases, leaving 9 bases between them. The CDR3 loop spans 13 amino acids. This CDR3 is CASSLAGQSTQYF. CDR3 DNA sequence: TGTGCCAGCAGCTTAGCGGGCCAGTCTACGCAGTATTTT.

This chain links TRBV5-1 with TRBJ1-4; 7 nucleotides align to TRBD1. The junction had 7 bases not matched to a gene; V was cut back by 4 bases and J by 7 bases. The CDR3 is made up of 14 amino acids. Germline V gene lookup returns CDR1 SGHRS and CDR2 YFSETQ. Here the CDR3 DNA reads TGCGCCAGCAGCGTCGGACAGGAGGGTGAAAAACTGTTTTTT. Encoded protein: CASSVGQEGEKLFF.

The chain employs TRBV4-2 and TRBJ1-2; 9 positions match TRBD1. This CDR3 comprises 14 residues. Trimming at V came to 0 bases and at J to 7 bases, leaving 3 bases not matched to a gene. Germline assignment: CDR1 LGHNA and CDR2 YNFKEQ. CDR3 DNA sequence: TGTGCCAGCAGCCAAGAGGGACAGGGATTTGGCTACACCTTC. Residues: CASSQEGQGFGYTF.

The chain recombines TRBV7-3 with TRBJ2-1; maybe TRBD2 (6 bases). Trimming cost V 5 bases and J 6 bases, with 23 bases left between them. Germline CDR1 and CDR2: SGHTA and FQGTGA. The CDR3 covers 17 residues. The CDR3 is CASSPVLVPEGSNEQFF. The CDR3 DNA sequence: TGTGCCAGCAGCCCCGTGTTAGTCCCGGAGGGATCCAATGAGCAGTTCTTC.

V gene TRBV7-2 combines with J gene TRBJ2-5; no clear D gene. Trimming left V 5 bases short and J 0 bases short, with 7 bases between. The CDR3 is 13 amino acids. The germline gives CDR1 SGHTA, CDR2 FQGNSA. CDR3 in DNA: TGTGCCAGCAGCCCCCAGTACCAAGAGACCCAGTACTTC. Protein: CASSPQYQETQYF.

The genes are TRBV28 and TRBJ2-3, with D unresolved. This CDR3 has 11 amino acids. The germline V gene encodes CDR1 MDHEN and CDR2 SYDVKM. Deletions cut 8 bases from V and 6 bases from J, with 9 bases between. CDR3 nucleotide sequence: TGTGCCAGCGCGAAGAGGGATACGCAGTATTTT. Its protein product is CASAKRDTQYF.

A word on this clone: Sequence at one end of the junction differs from germline and may be a read error. The V call is TRBV5-1, the J call TRBJ2-7, with 7 bases identical to TRBD1. The CDR3 has 14 amino acids. Germline CDR1 and CDR2: SGHRS and YFSETQ. CDR3 in amino acids: CANSLTGFGSEQYF. For the CDR3, the DNA is TGCGCCAACAGCTTGACAGGGTTTGGTAGCGAGCAGTACTTC.

The rearrangement links TRBV5-1 to TRBJ1-1; D gene unclear. V dropped 4 bases and J dropped 3 bases, with 16 bases sitting between them. This CDR3 contains 15 residues. Germline V gene lookup returns CDR1 SGHRS and CDR2 YFSETQ. CDR3 DNA: TGCGCCAGCAGCCCGGGCCCCATGGAGGACACTGAAGCTTTCTTT. This gives the protein CASSPGPMEDTEAFF.